Listed below are T cell receptor beta chains from one sample, sequenced in a study of blood T cell repertoires in COVID-19. Measured with immunoSEQ multiplex PCR; TCRdb has only the in-frame clones, and not every one. The table lists 390,000 or so clones, roughly nine tenths of them singletons. Specimen: peripheral blood. These receptors were collected from a woman under 40 with COVID-19, enrolled during active disease. Both conserved end residues are part of each CDR3. The order of the fields is clone size, V gene, J gene, D gene, CDR3 protein, CDR3 DNA. D genes are given only for firm matches. Size is omitted from some rows. Given values are once, few, many or a class for expanded clones.

abundance: .; v_gene: TRBV5-1; j_gene: TRBJ2-3; d_gene: TRBD2; CDR3aa: CASSLLLAGGLTDTQYF; CDR3nt: TGCGCCAGCAGCTTGTTACTAGCGGGAGGCCTCACAGATACGCAGTATTTT
abundance: .; v_gene: TRBV7-8; j_gene: TRBJ2-2; d_gene: TRBD1; CDR3aa: CASTQGAWELFF; CDR3nt: TGTGCCAGCACCCAGGGGGCCTGGGAGCTGTTTTTT
abundance: .; v_gene: TRBV27; j_gene: TRBJ2-1; d_gene: .; CDR3aa: CASSFIQGRPYNEQFF; CDR3nt: TGTGCCAGCAGTTTTATACAGGGCCGTCCCTACAATGAGCAGTTCTTC
abundance: .; v_gene: TRBV6-5; j_gene: TRBJ1-6; d_gene: TRBD1; CDR3aa: CASSYGTGVNSPLHF; CDR3nt: TGTGCCAGCAGTTACGGGACAGGGGTGAATTCACCCCTCCACTTT
abundance: .; v_gene: TRBV7-6; j_gene: TRBJ2-2; d_gene: .; CDR3aa: CASSLESSLPANTGELFF; CDR3nt: TGTGCCAGCAGCTTAGAGTCTAGCCTCCCAGCGAACACCGGGGAGCTGTTTTTT
abundance: once; v_gene: TRBV29-1; j_gene: TRBJ2-3; d_gene: .; CDR3aa: CSGREDTQYF; CDR3nt: TGCAGCGGCCGAGAAGATACGCAGTATTTT
abundance: .; v_gene: TRBV7-2; j_gene: TRBJ1-4; d_gene: .; CDR3aa: CASTIRGGEKLFF; CDR3nt: TGTGCCAGCACCATCCGGGGGGGCGAAAAACTGTTTTTT
abundance: .; v_gene: TRBV2; j_gene: TRBJ1-2; d_gene: .; CDR3aa: CASSDFWQGNFYGYTF; CDR3nt: TGTGCCAGCAGTGACTTTTGGCAGGGAAATTTCTATGGCTACACCTTC
abundance: .; v_gene: TRBV5-6; j_gene: TRBJ2-1; d_gene: TRBD2; CDR3aa: CASSLAWREGSYNEQFF; CDR3nt: TGTGCCAGCAGCTTGGCCTGGCGGGAGGGCTCCTACAATGAGCAGTTCTTC
abundance: .; v_gene: TRBV5-8; j_gene: TRBJ2-1; d_gene: .; CDR3aa: CASSFPSLARTYNEQFF; CDR3nt: TGTGCCAGCAGCTTTCCGAGCCTAGCGAGGACCTACAATGAGCAGTTCTTC
abundance: few; v_gene: TRBV18; j_gene: TRBJ1-5; d_gene: .; CDR3aa: CASSQGGDQPQHF; CDR3nt: TGTGCCAGCTCTCAGGGCGGGGATCAGCCCCAGCATTTT
abundance: .; v_gene: TRBV7-2; j_gene: TRBJ2-1; d_gene: .; CDR3aa: CANRGGSGMSHEQFF; CDR3nt: TGTGCCAACCGGGGAGGAAGCGGAATGTCCCATGAGCAGTTCTTC
abundance: .; v_gene: TRBV25-1; j_gene: TRBJ1-6; d_gene: .; CDR3aa: CASSEGGGRRSPLHF; CDR3nt: TGTGCCAGCAGTGAGGGCGGGGGTCGGCGTTCACCCCTCCACTTT
abundance: .; v_gene: TRBV18; j_gene: TRBJ1-5; d_gene: .; CDR3aa: CASSPSPRDTISNQPQHF; CDR3nt: TGTGCCAGCTCACCGAGCCCACGGGACACTATTAGCAATCAGCCCCAGCATTTT
abundance: .; v_gene: TRBV4-1; j_gene: TRBJ1-3; d_gene: .; CDR3aa: CASSQGRFGTRGRNTIYF; CDR3nt: TGCGCCAGCAGCCAAGGTCGTTTCGGGACAAGGGGCCGAAACACCATATATTTT
abundance: .; v_gene: TRBV7-2; j_gene: TRBJ1-3; d_gene: TRBD1; CDR3aa: CASSSTGGSGNTIYF; CDR3nt: TGTGCCAGCAGCTCAACAGGGGGCTCTGGAAACACCATATATTTT
abundance: .; v_gene: TRBV5-1; j_gene: TRBJ2-6; d_gene: .; CDR3aa: CASSLTGAGANVLTF; CDR3nt: TGCGCCAGCAGCTTAACGGGGGCTGGGGCCAACGTCCTGACTTTC
abundance: .; v_gene: TRBV20-1; j_gene: TRBJ2-1; d_gene: .; CDR3aa: CSASVVGEDYNEQFF; CDR3nt: TGCAGTGCTAGTGTCGTCGGGGAAGACTACAATGAGCAGTTCTTC
abundance: .; v_gene: TRBV7-2; j_gene: TRBJ2-3; d_gene: .; CDR3aa: CASSHRVLTSGTDTQYF; CDR3nt: TGTGCCAGCAGCCACCGGGTGCTAACGAGTGGCACAGATACGCAGTATTTT
abundance: .; v_gene: TRBV6-2/TRBV6-3; j_gene: TRBJ1-5; d_gene: .; CDR3aa: CASSYIVSEGLFQPQHF; CDR3nt: TGTGCCAGCAGTTACATAGTGTCGGAGGGGTTGTTTCAGCCCCAGCATTTT